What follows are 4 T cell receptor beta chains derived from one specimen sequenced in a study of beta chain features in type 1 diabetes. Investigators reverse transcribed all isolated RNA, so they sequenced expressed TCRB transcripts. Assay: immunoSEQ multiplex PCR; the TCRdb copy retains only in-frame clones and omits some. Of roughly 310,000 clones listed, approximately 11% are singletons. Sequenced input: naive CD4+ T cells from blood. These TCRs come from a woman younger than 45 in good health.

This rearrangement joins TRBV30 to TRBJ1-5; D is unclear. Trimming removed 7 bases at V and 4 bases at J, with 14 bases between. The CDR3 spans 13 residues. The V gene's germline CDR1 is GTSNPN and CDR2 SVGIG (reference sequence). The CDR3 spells CAYNPERNQPQHF. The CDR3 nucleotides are TGTGCCTACAACCCCGAGAGGAATCAGCCCCAGCATTTT.

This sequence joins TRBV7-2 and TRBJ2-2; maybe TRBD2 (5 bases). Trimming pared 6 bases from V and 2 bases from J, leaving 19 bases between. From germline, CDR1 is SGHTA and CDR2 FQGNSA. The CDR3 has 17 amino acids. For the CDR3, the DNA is TGTGCCAGCAGTTTTCATTCAGTGACGGGAAACACCGGGGAGCTGTTTTTT. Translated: CASSFHSVTGNTGELFF.

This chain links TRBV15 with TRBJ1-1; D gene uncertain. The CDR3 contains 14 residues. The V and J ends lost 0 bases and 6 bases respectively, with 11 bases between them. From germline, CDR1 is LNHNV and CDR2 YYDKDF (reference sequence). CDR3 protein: CATSRDRSRPEAFF. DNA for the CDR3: TGTGCCACCAGCAGAGATCGAAGCCGCCCTGAAGCTTTCTTT.

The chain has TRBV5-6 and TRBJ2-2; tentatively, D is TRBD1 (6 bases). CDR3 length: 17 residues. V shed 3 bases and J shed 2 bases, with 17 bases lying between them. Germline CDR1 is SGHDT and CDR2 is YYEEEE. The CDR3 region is CASSSLGGHHNTGELFF. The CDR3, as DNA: TGTGCCAGCAGCTCGCTTGGGGGACACCATAACACCGGGGAGCTGTTTTTT. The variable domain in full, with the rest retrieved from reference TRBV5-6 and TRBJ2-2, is DAGVTQSPTHLIKTRGQQVTLRCSPKSGHDTVSWYQQALGQGPQFIFQYYEEEERQRGNFPDRFSGHQFPNYSSELNVNALLLGDSALYLCASSSLGGHHNTGELFFGEGSRLTVL.